One and the same sample provided the 13 T cell receptor beta chains below, sequenced in a study of cytomegalovirus exposure and HLA in healthy donors. Measured with immunoSEQ multiplex PCR; TCRdb has only the in-frame clones, and not every one. The sample records under 250,000 clones, 87% being singletons. Sample: PBMCs. These receptors all stem from a man between 18 and 35 years old in good health and CMV-seronegative.

V usage is TRBV6-5 and J usage is TRBJ2-2, with a tentative D call TRBD1 (6 bases). The V gene's germline CDR1 is MNHEY and CDR2 SVGAGI. This CDR3 contains 14 residues. Trimming removed 10 bases from V and 1 base from J, with 13 bases in between. The CDR3 protein is CATNYRENTGELFF. The CDR3 DNA reads as TGTGCCACAAATTACAGGGAGAACACCGGGGAGCTGTTTTTT.

The chain employs TRBV28 and TRBJ1-1; TRBD1 might be the D (6 bases). Trimming left V 6 bases short and J 9 bases short, with 14 bases between. Germline CDR1 and CDR2: MDHEN and SYDVKM. The CDR3 has 12 amino acids. The CDR3 DNA reads as TGTGCCAGCAGGGTTGGACAGTATCAAGCTTTCTTT. This codes for CASRVGQYQAFF.

For the CDR3, the DNA is TGTGCCAGCAGTGACAGGGTAATAGCTTTCTTT. Its protein is CASSDRVIAFF. The chain combines TRBV2 with TRBJ1-1; tentatively, D is TRBD1 (5 bases). Germline V gives CDR1 SNHLY, CDR2 FYNNEI. The CDR3 has 11 amino acids. Trimming pared 3 bases from V and 10 bases from J, leaving 9 bases between.

The chain's CDR3 is CASSLGYGTDTQYF. CDR3 nucleotide sequence: TGCGCCAGCAGCTTGGGTTATGGCACAGATACGCAGTATTTT. This chain uses TRBV5-1 with TRBJ2-3; no reliable D call. This CDR3 region has 14 residues. Germline-derived CDR1 and CDR2 are SGHRS and YFSETQ. V lost 0 bases and J lost 1, with 6 bases in between.

This chain connects TRBV5-4 to TRBJ2-7; 7 positions agree with TRBD1. CDR1 and CDR2 from the germline V gene are SGHNT and YYREEE (reference sequence). V dropped 4 bases and J dropped 2; count of bases not matched to a gene: 9. The CDR3 has 15 residues. CDR3 bases: TGTGCCAGCAGCCCAACCCGGGACAGTACCTACGAGCAGTACTTC. Protein: CASSPTRDSTYEQYF.

This clone was observed once. V usage is TRBV10-3 and J usage is TRBJ1-5, with 9 bases lining up with TRBD1. The CDR3 sequence is 14 residues long. Trimming took 6 bases from V and 5 from J; bases not matched to a gene: 5. CDR1 and CDR2 (germline): ENHRY, SYGVKD. The CDR3 sequence: CAISHRTGDQPQHF. The CDR3 DNA reads TGTGCCATCAGCCATCGGACAGGGGATCAGCCCCAGCATTTT.

The rearrangement uses TRBV5-1 and TRBJ2-5; TRBD1 agrees at 7 bases. In germline, CDR1 is SGHRS, CDR2 YFSETQ. The CDR3 contains 14 residues. Trimming cost V 4 bases and J 2 bases; bases outside gene matches: 5. CDR3 residues: CASSTGQLQETQYF. The CDR3 DNA is TGCGCCAGCAGCACGGGACAGCTTCAAGAGACCCAGTACTTC. Using reference TRBV5-1 and TRBJ2-5 for the parts outside the CDR3, the full variable domain is KAGVTQTPRYLIKTRGQQVTLSCSPISGHRSVSWYQQTPGQGLQFLFEYFSETQRNKGNFPGRFSGRQFSNSRSEMNVSTLELGDSALYLCASSTGQLQETQYFGPGTRLLVL.

This clone was recorded once. The gene calls are TRBV27 and TRBJ1-1; maybe TRBD1 (5 bases). The V gene's germline CDR1 is MNHEY and CDR2 SMNVEV (reference sequence). The CDR3 consists of 14 residues. V lost 3 bases to trimming and J lost 5 bases, with 13 bases between them. The CDR3 coding sequence is TGTGCCAGCAGTTTCAGGGCGGTAACTACTGAAGCTTTCTTT. This translates into CASSFRAVTTEAFF.

The rearrangement uses TRBV7-2 and TRBJ2-7, with 10 bases matching TRBD1. Germline V lookup: CDR1 SGHTA, CDR2 FQGNSA. Unmatched junction bases numbered 2, after V lost 3 bases and J lost 3 bases. This CDR3 is built from 14 residues. CDR3 region: CASSFGTGVYEQYF. Written as DNA, the CDR3 is TGTGCCAGCAGCTTCGGGACAGGGGTCTACGAGCAGTACTTC.

This sequence joins TRBV6-6 and TRBJ1-1; D gene uncertain. Germline CDR1 MNHNY, CDR2 SVGAGI (reference sequence). This CDR3 region has 15 residues. Between the trimmed V and J ends, which lost 6 bases and 3 bases, there was a span of 17 bases. The CDR3 bases are TGTGCCAGCAGACCCAGACGGGATTGGCACACTGAAGCTTTCTTT. This sequence encodes CASRPRRDWHTEAFF.

This clone was detected once. The chain links TRBV28 to TRBJ1-1; perhaps TRBD1 as D (6 bases). This CDR3 has 14 residues. CDR1 and CDR2 (germline): MDHEN, SYDVKM. Trimming shortened V by 6 bases and J by 8 bases, and 19 bases separated the two germline ends. The CDR3 protein is CASREPTGLREAFF. The DNA for the CDR3 is TGTGCCAGCAGAGAGCCAACAGGGTTAAGGGAAGCTTTCTTT.

This CDR3 reads CASSLQGFGTEAFF. The CDR3 region has the DNA TGTGCCAGCAGCCTACAGGGGTTCGGAACTGAAGCTTTCTTT. V is TRBV14 and J is TRBJ1-1; TRBD1 matches 7 bases. V lost 4 bases, J lost 5 bases, and 7 bases stayed unmatched. CDR1 and CDR2 (germline): SGHDN, FVKESK. The CDR3 contains 14 residues. Filled out from reference TRBV14 and TRBJ1-1, the complete variable domain reads EAGVTQFPSHSVIEKGQTVTLRCDPISGHDNLYWYRRVMGKEIKFLLHFVKESKQDESGMPNNRFLAERTGGTYSTLKVQPAELEDSGVYFCASSLQGFGTEAFFGQGTRLTVV.

The chain carries TRBV11-2 and TRBJ2-3, with TRBD2 matching over 9 bases. Germline CDR1 SGHAT, CDR2 FQNNGV. This CDR3 region has 14 residues. Losses at the gene ends were 3 bases for V and 10 bases for J; bases not matched to a gene: 8. This CDR3 reads CASSLVAGVYSQYF. As DNA, the CDR3 is TGTGCCAGCAGCTTGGTAGCGGGAGTTTACTCGCAGTATTTT.